This record covers a single TCR beta chain. Its specificity is not known. The data belong to a study of blood T cells in healthy people across ages. Broader study findings: Long-lived donors carried more naive CD4+ cells and greater diversity than aged donors.

There were healthy Caucasian individuals from Russia, aged 6 to 90, serving as donors. Per germline, CDR1 MNHEY and CDR2 SMNVEV (reference sequence). This CDR3 is built from 15 residues. Trimming cost V 9 bases and J 5 bases, with 22 bases left between them. It was with a sample-barcoded 5' primer and a J-beta primer mix that a second PCR of roughly 7 to 12 cycles was run. TCRdb called the 5' RACE reads again in MiXCR, with one record for every CDR3 protein. Here the sample spans fewer than 800,000 distinct CDR3 sequences, around 32% being singletons. The TCR originated in a woman older than 75 in good health. V is TRBV27 and J is TRBJ2-5; the D call may be TRBD1 or TRBD2 (5 bases each). Sequencing input: blood. The CDR3: CARGVRPIRRETQYF. As DNA, the CDR3 is TGTGCCAGGGGGGTTAGGCCCATTAGGCGGGAGACCCAGTACTTC.